A single sample is the source of the 19 T cell receptor beta chains below, sequenced in a study of Ad26.COV2.S vaccination and SARS-CoV-2 variants. As to treatment: about 20 received Ad26.COV2.S at low or high dose, single or two shots; about 5 received placebo; per-sample allocation not given. Day 63 following the first vaccine or placebo injection was when the samples were taken. The assay was immunoSEQ multiplex PCR, and TCRdb's table has in-frame clones only and misses some. Among fewer than 300,000 clones listed, around 87% were seen once. This specimen consisted of peripheral blood, obtained in a trial of Ad26.COV2.S vaccine versus placebo. The receptors originated from a person between 18 and 60 years old who received the Ad26.COV2.S COVID-19 vaccine or a placebo.

This chain links TRBV6-5 with TRBJ2-5; no clear D. Germline values: CDR1 MNHEY, CDR2 SVGAGI. The V end lost 4 bases, the J end lost 2 bases, and 11 bases lay between the germline ends. The CDR3 contains 14 residues. In DNA, the CDR3 is TGTGCCAGCAGTTCCCCGTCCCGACAAGAGACCCAGTACTTC. Translating it yields CASSSPSRQETQYF.

The chain employs TRBV28 and TRBJ1-2; the D is unclear. This CDR3 has 12 amino acids. Per germline, CDR1 MDHEN and CDR2 SYDVKM. Trimming cost V 8 bases and J 4 bases, with 11 bases left between them. CDR3 amino acids: CASHPRGYGYTF. The CDR3 DNA follows: TGTGCCAGCCACCCCCGGGGCTATGGCTACACCTTC.

This clone was seen a handful of times. The chain has TRBV6-1 and TRBJ1-6; D is undetermined. CDR3 length: 15 amino acids. V shed 2 bases and J shed 3 bases, with 8 bases lying between them. Germline V gene data show CDR1 as MNHNS and CDR2 as SASEGT. The CDR3 sequence: CASSEWNSYNSPLHF. The DNA of the CDR3 is TGTGCCAGCAGTGAATGGAACAGCTATAATTCACCCCTCCACTTT.

This clone was seen more than once but under ten times. This chain uses TRBV6-1 with TRBJ1-3; D is perhaps TRBD1 (5 bases). V lost 2 bases to trimming and J lost 2 bases, with 13 bases between them. CDR1 and CDR2 from the germline V gene are MNHNS and SASEGT. This CDR3 is 16 amino acids long. In DNA, the CDR3 is TGTGCCAGCAGTGAACGGGGCGGATATGCTGGAAACACCATATATTTT. Protein sequence: CASSERGGYAGNTIYF.

The V gene is TRBV19, the J gene TRBJ2-2, with D unresolved. The germline gives CDR1 LNHDA, CDR2 SQIVND (reference sequence). Trimming removed 1 base from V and 5 bases from J, with 11 bases in between. The CDR3 sequence is 15 residues long. The CDR3: CASSIVPLGTGELFF. The CDR3 DNA sequence: TGTGCCAGTAGTATAGTCCCCCTGGGGACCGGGGAGCTGTTTTTT.

The rearrangement links TRBV7-9 to TRBJ2-4; D gene ambiguous. In germline, CDR1 is SEHNR, CDR2 FQNEAQ (reference sequence). This CDR3 is built from 14 residues. V was trimmed by 5 bases and J by 0 bases, leaving 8 bases between them. CDR3 in DNA: TGTGCCAGCAGCGAGACCCTAGCCAAAAACATTCAGTACTTC. Amino acid sequence: CASSETLAKNIQYF.

This chain links TRBV4-1 with TRBJ1-3; D remains unclear. The CDR3 sequence is 14 residues long. The V end was cut by 0 bases, the J end by 9 bases, with 12 bases between. Germline V lookup: CDR1 MGHRA, CDR2 YSYEKL. This chain's CDR3 is CASSQDRWGGTIYF. DNA for the CDR3: TGCGCCAGCAGCCAAGACAGGTGGGGAGGCACCATATATTTT.

This CDR3 is CAWSADRAQPQHF. CDR3 DNA: TGTGCCTGGAGTGCCGACAGGGCTCAGCCCCAGCATTTT. The chain recombines TRBV30 with TRBJ1-5; 7 nucleotides match TRBD1. Losses at the gene ends were 1 base for V and 6 bases for J; bases not matched to a gene: 3. CDR3 length: 13 residues. CDR1 and CDR2 (germline): GTSNPN, SVGIG (reference sequence).

The chain is built from TRBV7-9 and TRBJ2-7, with 10 bases lining up with TRBD2. V was clipped by 1 base and J by 6 bases; unmatched bases: 12. The CDR3 contains 17 residues. CDR1 and CDR2 (germline): SEHNR, FQNEAQ (reference sequence). The CDR3 sequence is CASSLGMGLATDLEQYF. CDR3 in DNA: TGTGCCAGCAGCTTAGGTATGGGACTAGCGACCGACCTCGAGCAGTACTTC.

The chain is built from TRBV28 and TRBJ2-7; D uncertain. Trimming took 7 bases from V and 4 from J, leaving 11 bases between them. Germline CDR1 is MDHEN and CDR2 is SYDVKM. The CDR3 spans 12 residues. CDR3 bases: TGTGCCAGCAAAGGCCCTGAGTACGAGCAGTACTTC. It codes for CASKGPEYEQYF.

The CDR3 loop is CASSSTGLETQYF. In nucleotides, the CDR3 is TGTGCCAGCAGCTCCACAGGGTTGGAGACCCAGTACTTC. The chain carries TRBV2 and TRBJ2-5, with D possibly being TRBD1 (6 bases). In germline, CDR1 is SNHLY, CDR2 FYNNEI. Trimming cost V 6 bases and J 5 bases, with 13 bases left between them. The CDR3 totals 13 residues.

The chain carries TRBV11-2 and TRBJ2-7, with 8 bases fitting TRBD2. Germline values: CDR1 SGHAT, CDR2 FQNNGV. The CDR3 runs to 15 residues. V was pared by 2 bases and J by 4 bases, with 7 bases of the junction left unmatched. The CDR3 DNA follows: TGTGCCAGCAGCTTAAACAGGGCGGGGGGTTACGAGCAGTACTTC. This codes for CASSLNRAGGYEQYF.

This chain uses TRBV5-1 with TRBJ2-7; D not resolved. The CDR3 sequence is 14 residues long. V was trimmed by 2 bases and J by 9 bases, leaving 18 bases between them. Germline-derived CDR1 and CDR2 are SGHRS and YFSETQ. The CDR3 DNA reads as TGCGCCAGCAGCTTTAGCTCCTCCTACGATGGGCAGTACTTC. Protein sequence: CASSFSSSYDGQYF.

V usage is TRBV7-8 and J usage is TRBJ1-2; D might be TRBD1 (6 bases). V was trimmed by 5 bases and J by 4 bases, leaving 17 bases between them. The CDR3 runs 15 residues. Germline V lookup: CDR1 SGHVS, CDR2 FQNEAQ. The CDR3 spells CASSNRDIGTYGYTF. DNA of the CDR3: TGTGCCAGCAGCAACCGGGACATCGGTACCTATGGCTACACCTTC.

With respect to this clone: The junction departs from the called germline gene at one end, perhaps through a read error. The rearrangement links TRBV4-3 to TRBJ1-1; D uncertain. CDR3 length equals 16 residues. Germline V gene sequence: CDR1 LGHNA, CDR2 YSLEER. The CDR3 DNA is TGCGCCAGCAGCCAAGATGCTGTAGAGGAGAACCCTGAAGCTTTCTTT. It specifies CASSQDAVEENPEAFF.

The V gene is TRBV2, the J gene TRBJ1-3, with D maybe TRBD1 (5 bases). Germline V lookup: CDR1 SNHLY, CDR2 FYNNEI. Between the trimmed V and J ends, which lost 2 bases and 10 bases, there was a span of 15 bases. The length of the CDR3 is 14 residues. As DNA, the CDR3 is TGTGCCAGCAGTGAAAGGGAGCCCTGGGGGACCATATATTTT. This gives the protein CASSEREPWGTIYF.

This chain connects TRBV7-6 to TRBJ1-1; D unclear. Germline CDR1 SGHVS, CDR2 FNYEAQ. V lost 4 bases, J lost 1 base, and 19 bases lay in between. This CDR3 has 17 amino acids. DNA of the CDR3: TGTGCCAGCAGCTCCCAGCGGAGGGCCGCGGGGAACACTGAAGCTTTCTTT. Amino acids: CASSSQRRAAGNTEAFF.

The rearrangement links TRBV4-1 to TRBJ1-4; D may be TRBD1 (5 bases). CDR1 MGHRA and CDR2 YSYEKL come from the germline V gene. CDR3 length equals 17 residues. The germline V and J ends were trimmed by 1 base and 7 bases, with 19 bases remaining between them. CDR3 nucleotide sequence: TGCGCCAGCAGCCAAGTTGGGACGGGGCTCGGTGGTGAAAAACTGTTTTTT. Its protein product is CASSQVGTGLGGEKLFF.

The chain joins TRBV25-1 to TRBJ1-6; D remains ambiguous. CDR3 length equals 14 residues. V lost 1 base, J lost 10 bases, and 11 bases lay in between. Germline loops: CDR1 MGHDK, CDR2 SYGVNS. CDR3 nucleotides: TGTGCCAGCAGTGAATTCGGGGTAGTATCACCCCTCCACTTT. This encodes CASSEFGVVSPLHF.